These 28 T cell receptor beta chains were sequenced from one sample in a study of post-analysis software for immune sequencing data. Study outcomes and limitations: TRBV segments more frequent in patients than in controls numbered roughly 5 and included TRBV5-6, TRBV5-1 and TRBV20-1.

Unique molecular identifiers had been added to the TCR beta cDNA libraries. TCRdb independently ran MiXCR on the PCR reads; one entry per CDR3 protein. The table shows 600,000 to 750,000 distinct CDR3 sequences, with around 60% occurring only once. These receptors are not linked to any known antigen. Sequencing was carried out using blood. These receptors originate from a girl aged 2 to 10 with multiple sclerosis.

J is TRBJ2-5 and V is TRBV9; D is possibly TRBD2 (5 bases). The V end was cut by 0 bases, the J end by 4 bases, with 16 bases between. The CDR3 loop spans 16 amino acids. Germline V gene lookup returns CDR1 SGDLS and CDR2 YYNGEE. DNA for the CDR3: TGTGCCAGCAGCGTAGCTGGAGAGGGCTGGGGAGAGACCCAGTACTTC. Amino acid sequence: CASSVAGEGWGETQYF. The entire variable domain, with the rest obtained from reference TRBV9 and TRBJ2-5, is as follows: DSGVTQTPKHLITATGQRVTLRCSPRSGDLSVYWYQQSLDQGLQFLIQYYNGEERAKGNILERFSAQQFPDLHSELNLSSLELGDSALYFCASSVAGEGWGETQYFGPGTRLLVL.

This rearrangement joins TRBV24-1 to TRBJ2-5; unclear D gene. The CDR3 has 11 amino acids. V was trimmed by 7 bases and J by 0 bases, leaving 2 bases between them. Germline lookup yields CDR1 KGHDR and CDR2 SFDVKD. CDR3 sequence reads: CATRDQETQYF. The DNA for the CDR3 is TGTGCCACCAGGGACCAAGAGACCCAGTACTTC.

The chain is built from TRBV29-1 and TRBJ2-3, with D perhaps TRBD1 (6 bases). This CDR3 spans 14 amino acids. The V gene's germline CDR1 is SQVTM and CDR2 ANQGSEA. V lost 4 bases and J lost 2, with 13 bases in between. For the CDR3, the DNA is TGCAGCGTTGCCCAGGGGCTCCTCACAGATACGCAGTATTTT. Translation gives CSVAQGLLTDTQYF.

This clonotype was observed a handful of times. J is TRBJ2-1 and V is TRBV4-2; 8 nucleotides align to TRBD1. The CDR3 is 20 residues long. Losses at the gene ends were 3 bases for V and 2 bases for J; bases not matched to a gene: 18. Germline loops: CDR1 LGHNA, CDR2 YNFKEQ. The CDR3 sequence: CASSQDPLPTGQATYNEQFF. CDR3 coding DNA: TGTGCCAGCAGCCAGGACCCATTGCCCACGGGACAGGCCACCTACAATGAGCAGTTCTTC.

The J gene is TRBJ2-1, the V gene TRBV20-1; 10 bases fit TRBD2. This CDR3 contains 19 residues. CDR1 is DFQATT and CDR2 is SNEGSKA in the germline V gene (reference sequence). V gave up 0 bases and J gave up 3 bases; unmatched junction bases: 14. DNA of the CDR3: TGCAGTGCTAGAGAAACGAGGACTAGCGGAACTTACAACTACAATGAGCAGTTCTTC. Translation: CSARETRTSGTYNYNEQFF.

This clonotype has a handful of counts. V is TRBV11-1 and J is TRBJ2-3; the match to TRBD2 covers 13 bases. Germline V gene data show CDR1 as SGHAT and CDR2 as FQDESV (reference sequence). This CDR3 is 17 amino acids long. After removal of 5 bases from V and 6 bases from J, the junction contained 11 bases not matched to a gene. CDR3 in amino acids: CASSVTTSGGARDTQYF. CDR3 DNA: TGTGCCAGCAGCGTCACAACTAGCGGGGGGGCCCGGGATACGCAGTATTTT.

The rearrangement uses TRBV5-1 and TRBJ1-2, with 7 bases fitting TRBD1. Germline CDR1 is SGHRS and CDR2 is YFSETQ. This CDR3 contains 14 residues. V lost 3 bases and J lost 8; bases outside the gene matches: 10. The CDR3: CASSSVKGAEGYTF. CDR3 DNA sequence: TGCGCCAGCAGCTCCGTCAAGGGGGCGGAAGGCTACACCTTC.

The J gene is TRBJ2-5, the V gene TRBV9, with D possibly TRBD1 on 5 matching bases. Deletions cut 3 bases from V and 7 bases from J, with 16 bases between. Germline V gene data show CDR1 as SGDLS and CDR2 as YYNGEE. The CDR3 extends over 14 amino acids. Written as DNA, the CDR3 is TGTGCCAGCAGCGGGGGCTCGTCAACGGGGACCCAGTACTTC. The encoded protein is CASSGGSSTGTQYF.

CDR3 bases: TGTGCCAGCAGCTTAGTTCTCACCGGGGAGCTGTTTTTT. This sequence encodes CASSLVLTGELFF. The chain has TRBV7-9 and TRBJ2-2, with D unclear. The germline gives CDR1 SEHNR, CDR2 FQNEAQ (reference sequence). The CDR3 runs to 13 residues. Trimming took off 1 base at V and 4 bases at J, with 4 bases between the two ends.

This clonotype was picked up a small number of times. The chain couples TRBV2 to TRBJ1-2, with TRBD1 matching over 7 bases. V trimming: 8 bases; J trimming: 8 bases; junction bases outside the gene matches: 14. The CDR3 is 14 residues long. Per germline, CDR1 SNHLY and CDR2 FYNNEI. CDR3 DNA sequence: TGTGCCAGCCACCGGGACAGAAGCTCTGGGGGCTACACCTTC. Its protein product is CASHRDRSSGGYTF. The full variable domain, its missing parts supplied by reference TRBV2 and TRBJ1-2, is EPEVTQTPSHQVTQMGQEVILRCVPISNHLYFYWYRQILGQKVEFLVSFYNNEISEKSEIFDDQFSVERPDGSNFTLKIRSTKLEDSAMYFCASHRDRSSGGYTFGSGTRLTVV.

The chain combines TRBV6-2 or TRBV6-3 with TRBJ2-7; possible D gene TRBD1, 6 bases. Germline CDR1 reads MNHEY; CDR2 reads SVGEGT. The CDR3 length is 12 residues. The ends were cut back, 6 bases at V and 4 bases at J, with 10 bases in the middle. The CDR3 protein is CASRTGPYEQYF. The CDR3 DNA follows: TGTGCCAGCAGGACAGGTCCTTACGAGCAGTACTTC.

Only a few counts were recorded for this clonotype. The V gene is TRBV15, the J gene TRBJ1-2; 8 bases match TRBD1. Germline loops: CDR1 LNHNV, CDR2 YYDKDF (reference sequence). V was clipped by 0 bases and J by 7 bases; unmatched bases: 7. The CDR3 totals 15 residues. DNA for the CDR3: TGTGCCACCAGCAGAGAGGACAGGGAAGGAGGTGGCTACACCTTC. Translation: CATSREDREGGGYTF.

The chain joins TRBV3-1 to TRBJ1-2; 9 bases line up with TRBD1. In germline, CDR1 is LGHDT, CDR2 YNNKEL (reference sequence). Trimming at V came to 4 bases and at J to 12 bases, leaving 6 bases not matched to a gene. The CDR3 extends over 12 amino acids. DNA of the CDR3: TGTGCCAGCAGCCTGGGACAGGGACCGGACACCTTC. Translated: CASSLGQGPDTF.

The CDR3, as DNA: TGTGCCAGCAGTTTTGGGACAGGGGCTGAAGCTTTCTTT. This codes for CASSFGTGAEAFF. V is TRBV5-6 and J is TRBJ1-1; TRBD1 matches 10 bases. The CDR3 runs 13 residues. With 5 bases clipped from V and 6 bases from J, the junction kept 4 bases outside the gene matches. CDR1 is SGHDT, CDR2 YYEEEE, per germline.

The chain joins TRBV5-1 to TRBJ2-3; D possibly corresponds to TRBD1 (5 bases). There are 14 residues in the CDR3. Germline assignment: CDR1 SGHRS and CDR2 YFSETQ. V was pared by 4 bases and J by 2 bases, with 11 bases between. The CDR3 is CASSNQGSTDTQYF. The CDR3 DNA follows: TGCGCCAGCAGCAATCAGGGATCCACAGATACGCAGTATTTT.

CDR3 loop: CASSPTTSGRKETQYF. The CDR3 region has the DNA TGTGCCAGCTCACCGACGACTAGCGGGAGGAAAGAGACCCAGTACTTC. This rearrangement joins TRBV18 to TRBJ2-7; 13 bases map to TRBD2. The J call is doubtful: the DNA matches TRBJ2-5 better. The CDR3 length is 16 residues. The V gene's germline CDR1 is KGHSH and CDR2 LQKENI.

The chain has TRBV7-3 and TRBJ2-1; TRBD2 matches at 7 bases. CDR3 length: 15 amino acids. The trim removed 3 bases at V and 10 bases at J, leaving 12 bases unmatched. The germline CDR1 and CDR2 sequences are SGHTA and FQGTGA. The CDR3 region is CASSFLGAGVAEQFF. The CDR3, as DNA: TGTGCCAGCAGCTTTCTAGGGGCGGGAGTGGCCGAGCAGTTCTTC. Drawing the rest from reference TRBV7-3 and TRBJ2-1, the complete variable domain is GAGVSQTPSNKVTEKGKYVELRCDPISGHTALYWYRQSLGQGPEFLIYFQGTGAADDSGLPNDRFFAVRPEGSVSTLKIQRTERGDSAVYLCASSFLGAGVAEQFFGPGTRLTVL.

This chain connects TRBV7-6 to TRBJ2-5, with TRBD1 identical over 7 bases. Germline CDR1 and CDR2: SGHVS and FNYEAQ. The CDR3 runs to 17 residues. V lost 0 bases and J lost 5; bases outside the gene matches: 12. CDR3 coding DNA: TGTGCCAGCAGCTTAGCCCCATCGACAGGGCTAAGGGAGACCCAGTACTTC. As protein: CASSLAPSTGLRETQYF. The whole variable domain, remainder taken from reference TRBV7-6 and TRBJ2-5, is GAGVSQSPRYKVTKRGQDVALRCDPISGHVSLYWYRQALGQGPEFLTYFNYEAQQDKSGLPNDRFSAERPEGSISTLTIQRTEQRDSAMYRCASSLAPSTGLRETQYFGPGTRLLVL.

Remarks on this clonotype: At one end the junction does not follow the germline gene, possibly because of a read error. This chain joins TRBV15 and TRBJ2-5; D is tentatively TRBD1 or TRBD2 (6 bases each). Germline loops: CDR1 LNHNV, CDR2 YYDKDF (reference sequence). The CDR3 runs to 15 residues. The CDR3 nucleotides are TGTGCCACCAGCAGAGGGAGGGGGTACCAAGGGACCCAGTACTTC. It yields the protein CATSRGRGYQGTQYF.

The chain couples TRBV12-3 or TRBV12-4 to TRBJ1-2; D gene unclear. This CDR3 contains 11 residues. The V and J ends lost 5 bases and 7 bases respectively, with 8 bases between them. The CDR3 protein is CASSVTGGYTF. CDR3 coding DNA: TGTGCCAGCAGTGTGACGGGTGGCTACACCTTC.

This clonotype occurred a few times. The CDR3 here is CASSLVVNRAQYF. The CDR3 DNA follows: TGTGCCAGCAGCTTAGTGGTAAACAGGGCGCAGTATTTT. The rearrangement links TRBV7-2 to TRBJ2-3, with TRBD1 as a possible D gene (6 bases). CDR1 is SGHTA and CDR2 is FQGNSA in the germline V gene. CDR3 length: 13 residues. V was pared by 1 base and J by 10 bases, with 12 bases between. Combining the CDR3 with reference TRBV7-2 and TRBJ2-3 gives the whole variable domain GAGVSQSPSNKVTEKGKDVELRCDPISGHTALYWYRQSLGQGLEFLIYFQGNSAPDKSGLPSDRFSAERTGGSVSTLTIQRTQQEDSAVYLCASSLVVNRAQYFGPGTRLTVL.

This clonotype came up once. The CDR3 DNA sequence: TGTGCCAGCAGGACTACTAGCGGGAGTGGCAATGAGCAGTTCTTC. Translated, it gives CASRTTSGSGNEQFF. The V call is TRBV6-6, the J call TRBJ2-1; 11 bases match TRBD2. The CDR3 loop spans 15 amino acids. The V segment lost 6 bases and the J segment 6 bases; nucleotides outside the gene matches: 7. Germline V CDR1 and CDR2: MNHNY, SVGAGI (reference sequence).

CDR3 sequence: CASSLAPGLAASSNTDTQYF. The CDR3 nucleotides are TGTGCCAGCAGCTTAGCTCCGGGACTAGCGGCCTCCAGTAACACAGATACGCAGTATTTT. The J gene is TRBJ2-3, the V gene TRBV7-6; 11 nucleotides agree with TRBD2. The germline V gene has CDR1 SGHVS and CDR2 FNYEAQ. The V gene end was trimmed by 0 bases and the J gene end by 2 bases; junction bases not matched to a gene: 13. This CDR3 has 20 residues.

The V gene is TRBV7-6, the J gene TRBJ2-5; tentative D call: TRBD2 (5 bases). V lost 5 bases and J lost 4, with 14 bases in between. The CDR3 runs to 14 residues. Per germline, CDR1 SGHVS and CDR2 FNYEAQ. For the CDR3, the DNA is TGTGCCAGCAGCCCACGCCCTGAGGGAGAGACCCAGTACTTC. Protein: CASSPRPEGETQYF. The entire variable domain, with the rest obtained from reference TRBV7-6 and TRBJ2-5, is as follows: GAGVSQSPRYKVTKRGQDVALRCDPISGHVSLYWYRQALGQGPEFLTYFNYEAQQDKSGLPNDRFSAERPEGSISTLTIQRTEQRDSAMYRCASSPRPEGETQYFGPGTRLLVL.

This clonotype was detected once. The chain links TRBV4-3 to TRBJ1-2; possibly TRBD1 for D (5 bases). V shed 0 bases and J shed 4 bases, with 18 bases lying between them. Germline V gene data show CDR1 as LGHNA and CDR2 as YSLEER. The CDR3 is 17 amino acids. CDR3 amino acids: CASSQDLGDSPVYGYTF. For the CDR3, the DNA is TGCGCCAGCAGCCAAGATTTGGGAGACAGCCCTGTCTATGGCTACACCTTC.

The chain links TRBV20-1 to TRBJ2-3; TRBD2 matches at 11 bases. In germline, CDR1 is DFQATT, CDR2 SNEGSKA (reference sequence). This CDR3 region has 19 residues. Germline trimming cut 3 bases from V and 2 bases from J; bases unmatched to any gene: 16. The CDR3 DNA reads TGCAGTGCTAGGAGTCTCGCTAGCGGGGGGCGTACCCCCACAGATACGCAGTATTTT. Encoded protein: CSARSLASGGRTPTDTQYF.

The gene calls are TRBV12-3 or TRBV12-4 and TRBJ2-5, with D perhaps TRBD1 or TRBD2 (6 bases each). The last part of the DNA fits TRBJ2-7 better; the J call may be wrong. This CDR3 contains 14 residues. The CDR3, as DNA: TGTGCCAGCAGTCCCCGCGGGACATCATCCGAGCAGTACTTC. It is translated as CASSPRGTSSEQYF.

The rearrangement joins TRBV28 to TRBJ2-7, with 7 bases that match TRBD1. This CDR3 has 17 amino acids. The ends lost 3 bases at V and 1 base at J; junction bases unmatched: 12. From germline, CDR1 is MDHEN and CDR2 SYDVKM. CDR3 in amino acids: CASSLTLGTADSYEQYF. The CDR3 coding sequence is TGTGCCAGCAGTTTGACTTTAGGGACAGCAGATTCCTACGAGCAGTACTTC. Looking up the rest from reference TRBV28 and TRBJ2-7 gives the full variable domain: DVKVTQSSRYLVKRTGEKVFLECVQDMDHENMFWYRQDPGLGLRLIYFSYDVKMKEKGDIPEGYSVSREKKERFSLILESASTNQTSMYLCASSLTLGTADSYEQYFGPGTRLTVT.